This is a list of T cell receptor beta chains from one sample in a study of shared clonotypes between healthy human individuals. Method: immunoSEQ multiplex PCR; TCRdb's copy keeps in-frame clones and lacks some. Among some 2,100,000 clones listed, about 92% were seen once. Sequences were obtained from naive CD8+ T cells from PBMCs. The receptors come from a man younger than 35 in good health. Some clones in this sample may be carry-over from other donors' samples. Both conserved end residues are part of each CDR3. D genes are given only for firm matches. Clone size is shown for a subset of rows, as once, few, many or a class of expanded clone.

>TRBJ2-5|NA|TRBV18|NA
TGTGCCAGCTCACCACCGGCACCGCGACTTGCCGAGACCCAGTACTTC
CASSPPAPRLAETQYF
>TRBJ1-3|NA|TRBV28|TRBD1
TGTGCCAGCAGTTTATGGCAGGGGGCTGGAAACACCATATATTTT
CASSLWQGAGNTIYF
>TRBJ2-7|NA|TRBV28|NA
TGTGCCAGCAGTTCCCCACGAGGGGGTTACGAGCAGTACTTC
CASSSPRGGYEQYF
>TRBJ2-7|once|TRBV11-2|NA
TGTGCCAGCAGCTTTCGAGACAGCTCCTACGAGCAGTACTTC
CASSFRDSSYEQYF
>TRBJ2-1|NA|TRBV7-2|NA
TGTGCCAGCAGTAAAACCCAGGGGAGTTACAATGAGCAGTTCTTC
CASSKTQGSYNEQFF
>TRBJ1-2|NA|TRBV6-1|NA
TGTGCCAGCTGGCCGGGCACCTCTAACTATGGCTACACCTTC
CASWPGTSNYGYTF
>TRBJ2-1|once|TRBV27|NA
TGTGCCAGCAGTTTAAGGCGTAGCTCCTACAATGAGCAGTTCTTC
CASSLRRSSYNEQFF
>TRBJ2-2|NA|TRBV7-8|TRBD2
TGTGCCAGCAGCTTAGTCCAGCGGGAGCGCCGGGGCACCGGGGAGCTGTTTTTT
CASSLVQRERRGTGELFF
>TRBJ1-2|NA|TRBV11-2|NA
TGTGCCAGCAGCTTAGCCCCGGTTCTATGGCTTGGCACCTTC
CASSLAPVLWLGTF
>TRBJ1-1|NA|TRBV7-9|NA
TGTGCCAGCAGCTTAGGGGTGGGGGATGAAGCTTTCTTT
CASSLGVGDEAFF
>TRBJ2-1|NA|TRBV27|NA
TGTGCCAGCAGTTTAGTAGGGAGCGATCCCTACAATGAGCAGTTCTTC
CASSLVGSDPYNEQFF
>TRBJ1-1|NA|TRBV9|NA
TGTGCCAGCAGCGAGGGAACCGGGACGGGGAACACTGAAGCTTTCTTT
CASSEGTGTGNTEAFF
>TRBJ2-2|few|TRBV21-1|NA
TGTGCCAGCAGGGGACAGGGGGCGAGCGGGGAGCTGTTTTTT
CASRGQGASGELFF
>TRBJ2-5|once|TRBV4-3|TRBD1
TGCGCCAGCAGCCAAGTCATGGGGGACAGGGTGGTAGAGACCCAGTACTTC
CASSQVMGDRVVETQYF
>TRBJ2-5|NA|TRBV7-2|TRBD1
TGTGCCAGCAGCTTACGAGGGGGCCACTCCCAAGAGACCCAGTACTTC
CASSLRGGHSQETQYF
>TRBJ1-4|NA|TRBV19|NA
TGTGCCAGTAGTTCTCTTCAGGAGAGAAATGAAAAACTGTTTTTT
CASSSLQERNEKLFF
>TRBJ2-7|NA|TRBV6-1|NA
TGTGCCAGCAGTGCCGACACCGAGCAGTACTTC
CASSADTEQYF
>TRBJ1-3|NA|TRBV9|NA
TGTGCCAGCAGCGTAGTGACTGAGGGAAGGGCAGGAAACACCATATATTTT
CASSVVTEGRAGNTIYF
>TRBJ2-2|NA|TRBV29-1|TRBD2
TGCAGCGTTATCCAGGGAGGGACCGGGGAGCTGTTTTTT
CSVIQGGTGELFF
>TRBJ2-2|NA|TRBV6-5|NA
TGTGCCAGCAGTTACTCCGCCGGGGAGCTGTTTTTT
CASSYSAGELFF
>TRBJ1-2|NA|TRBV5-1|TRBD1
TGCGCCAGCAGCTTGGGGGACAGGGGGTTAAACTATGGCTACACCTTC
CASSLGDRGLNYGYTF
>TRBJ1-4|NA|TRBV4-3|NA
TGCGCCAGCAGCCAAGTTTCCACTAGGGGTGAAAAACTGTTTTTT
CASSQVSTRGEKLFF
>TRBJ2-2|NA|TRBV27|NA
TGTGCCAGCAGTAACACCCTCTGGGACACCGGGGAGCTGTTTTTT
CASSNTLWDTGELFF
>TRBJ2-2|NA|TRBV18|NA
TGTGCCAGCTCACCAGGGGCCAAGACCGGGGAGCTGTTTTTT
CASSPGAKTGELFF
>TRBJ2-3|NA|TRBV6-5|NA
TGTGCCAGCAGTCTCCGGGACGGACCAGATACGCAGTATTTT
CASSLRDGPDTQYF
>TRBJ2-2|NA|TRBV18|NA
TGTGCCAGCTCACCAAGCTTCGGGGGAAACACCGGGGAGCTGTTTTTT
CASSPSFGGNTGELFF
>TRBJ2-1|NA|TRBV27|TRBD1
TGTGCCAGCAGCCTCGGCTTGGGACAGGGAGCCTACAATGAGCAGTTCTTC
CASSLGLGQGAYNEQFF
>TRBJ1-1|NA|TRBV4-1|NA
TGCGCCAGCAGTCCCGGAGGGAGCACTGAAGCTTTCTTT
CASSPGGSTEAFF
>TRBJ1-2|NA|TRBV28|NA
TGTGCCAGCAGTTTTATAGGGGGGGACACCTTC
CASSFIGGDTF
>TRBJ2-7|NA|TRBV7-9|NA
TGTGCCAGCAGCTTTACGAGCCCCCCCTACGAGCAGTACTTC
CASSFTSPPYEQYF
>TRBJ2-7|NA|TRBV10-2|NA
TGCGCCAGCAGTGGGGGCGCCTACGAGCAGTACTTC
CASSGGAYEQYF
>TRBJ2-7|NA|TRBV15|NA
TGTGCCACCGGGACCGTTTACGAGCAGTACTTC
CATGTVYEQYF
>TRBJ1-2|NA|TRBV7-9|NA
TGTGCCAGCAGCTTAGGGGCCGGGGGTTATGGCTACACCTTC
CASSLGAGGYGYTF
>TRBJ1-1|NA|TRBV28|TRBD1
TGTGCCAGCAGCAGGGGGGTGAACACTGAAGCTTTCTTT
CASSRGVNTEAFF
>TRBJ2-3|NA|TRBV7-9|TRBD2
TGTGCCAGCAGCTTAGCGCCCAGCGGGAGCCACACAGATACGCAGTATTTT
CASSLAPSGSHTDTQYF
>TRBJ2-2|NA|TRBV30|NA
TGTGCCTGGAACCTAGGGGTGACCGGGGAGCTGTTTTTT
CAWNLGVTGELFF
>TRBJ2-7|few|TRBV5-4|NA
TGTGCCAGCAGCTTGGACGGACCCAGGGTCGAGCAGTACTTC
CASSLDGPRVEQYF
>TRBJ1-2|NA|TRBV5-6|NA
TGTGCCAGCAGCTTGGAGCTTATAAGGTACTATGGCTACACCTTC
CASSLELIRYYGYTF
>TRBJ1-1|NA|TRBV6-5|NA
TGTGCCAGCAGTCTCACAGGGCCGAACACTGAAGCTTTCTTT
CASSLTGPNTEAFF
>TRBJ2-7|once|TRBV7-8|NA
TGTGCCAGCAGCACGGAGGGACAGCTGCACTACGAGCAGTACTTC
CASSTEGQLHYEQYF
>TRBJ2-5|NA|TRBV9|NA
TGTGCCAGCTCAAGGGGTGGACGGGTAGAGACCCAGTACTTC
CASSRGGRVETQYF
>TRBJ2-5|NA|TRBV7-9|NA
TGTGCCAGCAGCTCTTCGGGACTCCCTAGAGAGACCCAGTACTTC
CASSSSGLPRETQYF
>TRBJ1-1|once|TRBV5-5|NA
TGTGCCAGCAGCTTGCAACTTTGGGGCACTGAAGCTTTCTTT
CASSLQLWGTEAFF
>TRBJ1-4|NA|TRBV27|TRBD1
TGTGCCAGCAGTCCGTCGACAGGGGGAGGTGAAAAACTGTTTTTT
CASSPSTGGGEKLFF
>TRBJ1-2|NA|TRBV28|NA
TGTGCCAGCAATCCCGGGGGGGGTGGCTACACCTTC
CASNPGGGGYTF
>TRBJ2-7|NA|TRBV7-9|NA
TGTGCCAGCAGTCCTATACAGGGTTACGAGCAGTACTTC
CASSPIQGYEQYF
>TRBJ1-1|NA|TRBV25-1|NA
TGTGCCAGCACGGGCAGGGGCATGAACACTGAAGCTTTCTTT
CASTGRGMNTEAFF
>TRBJ2-7|NA|TRBV19|TRBD2
TGTGCCAGTAGTACTGGACGTGGGACTAGCGGCCCCTACGAGCAGTACTTC
CASSTGRGTSGPYEQYF
>TRBJ1-2|NA|TRBV10-2|NA
TGCGCCAGCAGTGGATCCGGGACGGGCTATGGCTACACCTTC
CASSGSGTGYGYTF
>TRBJ2-3|once|TRBV6-5|TRBD2
TGTGCCAGCACCTCCGGGACTAGCGGCACAGATACGCAGTATTTT
CASTSGTSGTDTQYF
>TRBJ2-7|NA|TRBV30|TRBD2
TGTGCAGCATCGCCAGGGACTAGCGGGAGGCCTTTCTACGAGCAGTACTTC
CAASPGTSGRPFYEQYF
>TRBJ2-5|NA|TRBV25-1|NA
TGTGCCAGCCGCGTCGGGGCTAGCGAGGGAGAGACCCAGTACTTC
CASRVGASEGETQYF
>TRBJ2-7|NA|TRBV19|TRBD1
TGTGCCAGTAGGGACAGGGCGGCGGCCTACGAGCAGTACTTC
CASRDRAAAYEQYF
>TRBJ2-7|NA|TRBV5-8|TRBD1
TGTGCCAGCAGCTTGGGGGACAGGGGTACCTACGAGCAGTACTTC
CASSLGDRGTYEQYF